This TCR beta chain is from a study of T-cell memory formation after mild COVID-19 (dated by TCRdb to the early 2020s). At the level of the whole study: TCR sequence clusters from the two donors were largely donor specific. In a couple of donors, T-cell clones that expanded and contracted after mild COVID-19 were followed by sequencing TCRalpha and TCRbeta repertoires longitudinally. The cohort was made up of two young adult volunteers, one female and one male, who were previously healthy.

Of note for this clonotype: Its binding antigen is unknown. No much larger clone exists at a distance of one base, and base qualities are not known.

The paper's findings and limits, for the study overall: Some responding clones were found in pre-infection memory, which suggests that pre-existing cross-reactive memory T cells took part in the SARS-CoV-2 response. SARS-CoV-2 specificity was not confirmed for the second-wave clones peaking on day 37. Balanced CD4/CD8 phenotypes were observed for clones contracting from day 15 to 85, whereas a bias towards CD4+ was observed for a second wave of clones expanding from day 15 to 37. The study covered only two mild cases, and larger cohorts including severe cases with pre-infection samples were considered necessary. Contracting CD4+ clones were found mainly in CM and EM memory subsets, while CD8+ clones were enriched in EMRA.

Sequencer: Illumina NovaSeq 6000. cDNA libraries for TCRalpha and TCRbeta were prepared by 5'RACE using constant-segment primers, with sample barcodes and unique molecular identifiers added. RNA was extracted from every sample with Trizol reagent. Amplification of the libraries took two PCR steps, and the second step added a second sample barcode plus Illumina TruSeq adapters. Libraries were sequenced on an Illumina NovaSeq with 2 x 150 bp paired-end reads. Under the source paper's analysis protocol: Reads were demultiplexed and collapsed into UMI-guided consensus sequences with migec v1.2.7. With mixcr v2.1.11, UMI consensuses were aligned to TRA and TRB V and J templates and assembled into clonotypes. Clonotypes were classified as expanded or contracted when called significant by both edgeR and NoisET, with noise models trained on biological replicates. For edgeR calls, the thresholds were a false discovery rate-adjusted p below 0.01 and a log2 fold-change of 1. As an exploratory analysis of dynamics, PCA with hierarchical clustering was applied to max-normalized trajectories of the 1000 most abundant clonotypes. The CD4 or CD8 phenotype of responding clones was assigned using the separately sequenced CD4+ and CD8+ repertoires. TCRdb ran its own pipeline on the public reads, namely fastp trimming at Q25 and MiXCR clone calling, and kept in-frame beta chains. When rows share a CDR3 protein, they turn into one entry using the most common DNA and genes. These V and J calls derive from TCRdb rather than the authors' analysis. The sample data list hundreds of thousands of distinct CDR3 sequences, and 25% of these were observed just once. Together, the top ten hold approximately 12% of the sample.

Ficoll-Paque density gradient centrifugation was used to isolate PBMCs. The sequence derives from an adult woman who had mild COVID-19 (a few samples of this study predate the infection). The sample titles of this study are shuffled in the database, so cell type and time point are left out; the donor was told from shared clones. The sequencing input was PBMCs or a T cell subset sorted from them (not recorded which).

The CDR3 reads CASSLGRQQETQYF. The DNA sequence follows: TGTGCCAGCAGCTTAGGCCGACAGCAAGAGACCCAGTACTTC. This chain is built from TRBV11-2 and TRBJ2-5; a tentative D match to TRBD1 spans 5 bases. The junction carries 8 bases between V and J, which are trimmed by 1 base and 2 bases respectively. CDR1 and CDR2, per the germline V gene, are SGHAT and FQNNGV. The CDR3 holds 14 amino acids from the cysteine to the phenylalanine. Left in the record is the CDR3 DNA by itself, 42 bases read in frame from the first base.